The 30 T cell receptor beta chains presented below share a single source sample, sequenced in a study of blood T cell repertoires in COVID-19. Profiling relied on immunoSEQ multiplex PCR, and the TCRdb table lists in-frame clones only, not all of them. Of around 68,000 clones listed, around 87% are singletons. Sequencing was performed on peripheral blood. These receptors all come from a man over 45 with active COVID-19.

The rearrangement links TRBV4-1 to TRBJ2-5; TRBD2 aligns across 11 bases. Trimming at V came to 4 bases and at J to 3 bases, leaving 13 bases not matched to a gene. Germline assignment: CDR1 MGHRA and CDR2 YSYEKL. The CDR3 runs to 18 residues. DNA for the CDR3: TGCGCCAGCAGCCTACAGGGGGATAGCGGGGGGGCGAAAGAGACCCAGTACTTC. The encoded protein is CASSLQGDSGGAKETQYF.

The V gene is TRBV6-5, the J gene TRBJ1-1; the D is unclear. V gave up 9 bases and J gave up 0 bases, with 11 bases separating them. There are 13 residues in the CDR3. Per the germline V gene, CDR1 is MNHEY and CDR2 is SVGAGI. Written as DNA, the CDR3 is TGTGCCAGTCTATTTAGCGTGAACACTGAAGCTTTCTTT. It specifies CASLFSVNTEAFF.

This chain joins TRBV4-2 and TRBJ2-7, with TRBD2 matching over 7 bases. The junction had 9 bases not matched to a gene; V was cut back by 4 bases and J by 0 bases. Germline CDR1 and CDR2: LGHNA and YNFKEQ. The CDR3 totals 16 residues. CDR3 sequence: CASSRGLAEGSYEQYF. CDR3 DNA: TGTGCCAGCAGCCGAGGTCTAGCGGAGGGCTCCTACGAGCAGTACTTC.

This clone was picked up one time. The genes are TRBV2 and TRBJ1-1; the D gene is possibly TRBD1 (5 bases). The CDR3 spans 14 residues. Trimming took 1 base from V and 0 from J, leaving 6 bases between them. From germline, CDR1 is SNHLY and CDR2 FYNNEI. CDR3 sequence reads: CASSEGTMNTEAFF. The CDR3, as DNA: TGTGCCAGCAGTGAAGGGACAATGAACACTGAAGCTTTCTTT.

The chain carries TRBV9 and TRBJ2-7; tentative D call: TRBD2 (5 bases). Germline V gene sequence: CDR1 SGDLS, CDR2 YYNGEE. The CDR3 has 15 residues. V was cut by 4 bases and J by 0 bases, with 14 bases left in between. The CDR3: CASSLGEGSSYEQYF. Written as DNA, the CDR3 is TGTGCCAGCAGCTTAGGTGAGGGTAGCTCCTACGAGCAGTACTTC.

This clone was detected once. The chain recombines TRBV7-3 with TRBJ2-1; no definite D call. The V and J ends lost 3 bases and 4 bases respectively, with 7 bases between them. There are 13 residues in the CDR3. Germline CDR1 and CDR2: SGHTA and FQGTGA. The CDR3 DNA sequence: TGTGCCAGCAGCTTTGGAGAGTACAATGAGCAGTTCTTC. Its protein product is CASSFGEYNEQFF.

This rearrangement joins TRBV7-2 to TRBJ1-3; D is undetermined. Germline V gene sequence: CDR1 SGHTA, CDR2 FQGNSA. The length of the CDR3 is 15 residues. V lost 5 bases and J 0 bases, leaving 11 bases between the germline ends. CDR3 sequence: CASSPSLFSGNTIYF. CDR3 DNA: TGTGCCAGCAGCCCCTCCCTCTTCTCTGGAAACACCATATATTTT.

This sequence joins TRBV6-4 and TRBJ1-2; 8 nucleotides align to TRBD1. Germline CDR1 reads MRHNA; CDR2 reads SNTAGT. The trim removed 6 bases at V and 7 bases at J, leaving 7 bases unmatched. The CDR3 spans 13 residues. In nucleotides, the CDR3 is TGTGCCAGCAGCCCTGACAGGGGTTCTGGCTACACCTTC. It encodes CASSPDRGSGYTF.

The rearrangement links TRBV30 to TRBJ2-3, with D maybe TRBD1 (6 bases). V lost 2 bases and J lost 8, with 17 bases in between. This CDR3 comprises 14 residues. Germline CDR1 reads GTSNPN; CDR2 reads SVGIG (reference sequence). The CDR3 protein is CAWSLPTGRGTQYF. In DNA, the CDR3 is TGTGCCTGGAGTCTTCCGACAGGCCGCGGTACGCAGTATTTT.

The chain combines TRBV7-3 with TRBJ1-1; no clear D. Germline lookup yields CDR1 SGHTA and CDR2 FQGTGA. Trimming removed 2 bases at V and 8 bases at J, with 9 bases between. CDR3 length equals 12 residues. CDR3 in amino acids: CASSLWPGEAFF. DNA for the CDR3: TGTGCCAGCAGCTTATGGCCGGGGGAAGCTTTCTTT.

In its sample, this clone was seen a few times. This sequence joins TRBV5-1 and TRBJ1-1; tentatively, D is TRBD1 (6 bases). Germline values: CDR1 SGHRS, CDR2 YFSETQ. The CDR3 covers 13 residues. Trimming removed 3 bases from V and 11 bases from J, with 17 bases in between. As DNA, the CDR3 is TGCGCCAGCAGCTCCCAAAACAGGGTCGGGGCTTTCTTT. It codes for CASSSQNRVGAFF.

V usage is TRBV6-1 and J usage is TRBJ2-5; 12 nucleotides match TRBD2. V was clipped by 0 bases and J by 7 bases; unmatched bases: 6. In germline, CDR1 is MNHNS, CDR2 SASEGT. This CDR3 contains 16 residues. The CDR3 DNA is TGTGCCAGCAGTGAAGCGCTAGCGGGGGGGCCAGTGACCCAGTACTTC. Its translation is CASSEALAGGPVTQYF.

V is TRBV6-6 and J is TRBJ2-1; perhaps TRBD1 as D (6 bases). Per germline, CDR1 MNHNY and CDR2 SVGAGI (reference sequence). This CDR3 comprises 13 residues. Trimming stripped 7 bases from V and 5 bases from J, with 12 bases between. In DNA, the CDR3 is TGTGCCAGCACCCCGGACAGAAACAATGAGCAGTTCTTC. The encoded protein is CASTPDRNNEQFF.

This clone was counted a single time. The rearrangement uses TRBV2 and TRBJ1-2; no clear D gene. The germline CDR1 and CDR2 sequences are SNHLY and FYNNEI. The CDR3 is 14 amino acids. The germline V and J ends were trimmed by 6 bases and 4 bases, with 15 bases remaining between them. For the CDR3, the DNA is TGTGCCAGCAGGACCCAGGCGGGTTCCTATGGCTACACCTTC. Translated: CASRTQAGSYGYTF.

V gene TRBV6-5 combines with J gene TRBJ2-7; D is undetermined. The CDR3 length is 15 residues. The ends were cut back, 0 bases at V and 0 bases at J, with 9 bases in the middle. In germline, CDR1 is MNHEY, CDR2 SVGAGI. CDR3 residues: CASSYSAVSSYEQYF. In DNA form, the CDR3 reads TGTGCCAGCAGTTACTCGGCAGTATCCTCCTACGAGCAGTACTTC.

The chain recombines TRBV6-2 or TRBV6-3 with TRBJ2-1; D is possibly TRBD2 (6 bases). This CDR3 is 17 amino acids long. V was clipped by 2 bases and J by 3 bases, with 17 bases between them. Germline CDR1 is MNHEY and CDR2 is SVGEGT. The CDR3 is CASSYGTDRPFYNEQFF. CDR3 bases: TGTGCCAGCAGTTACGGGACTGACAGACCGTTCTACAATGAGCAGTTCTTC.

V and J are TRBV5-1 and TRBJ2-2, with TRBD2 identical over 14 bases. The CDR3 contains 17 residues. Per germline, CDR1 SGHRS and CDR2 YFSETQ. V lost 1 base and J lost 4; bases outside the gene matches: 3. The CDR3 loop reads CASSLPGLAGATGELFF. The DNA of the CDR3 is TGCGCCAGCAGCTTGCCGGGACTAGCGGGGGCCACCGGGGAGCTGTTTTTT.

This chain joins TRBV9 and TRBJ2-7, with 10 bases identical to TRBD2. V was clipped by 0 bases and J by 2 bases; unmatched bases: 2. The length of the CDR3 is 15 residues. In germline, CDR1 is SGDLS, CDR2 YYNGEE. CDR3 nucleotides: TGTGCCAGCAGCGTAGAAGCGGGGGGGCCCTACGAGCAGTACTTC. Amino acids: CASSVEAGGPYEQYF.

The chain uses TRBV6-2 or TRBV6-3 and TRBJ2-1, with 7 nucleotides matching TRBD1. V shed 6 bases and J 0 bases; nucleotides not matched to a gene: 8. Germline V gives CDR1 MNHEY, CDR2 SVGEGT. The CDR3 has 16 residues. The DNA for the CDR3 is TGTGCCAGCAGGCCTCCCCGGGACAGCTCCTACAATGAGCAGTTCTTC. It yields the protein CASRPPRDSSYNEQFF.

The CDR3 reads CASSQGTGWPPLHF. The CDR3 region has the DNA TGTGCCAGCAGCCAGGGGACAGGGTGGCCACCCCTCCACTTT. The chain couples TRBV3-1 (or the pseudogene TRBV3-2) to TRBJ1-6; 9 bases are shared with TRBD1. The CDR3 runs to 14 residues. Germline CDR1 reads LGHDT; CDR2 reads YNNKEL (reference sequence). The ends lost 3 bases at V and 11 bases at J; junction bases unmatched: 5.

This chain uses TRBV27 with TRBJ1-5; D is unclear. V was cut by 5 bases and J by 0 bases, with 8 bases left in between. Germline V gene data show CDR1 as MNHEY and CDR2 as SMNVEV (reference sequence). The length of the CDR3 is 14 residues. The CDR3 DNA reads TGTGCCAGCAGTCCCCAGAATAGCAATCAGCCCCAGCATTTT. As protein: CASSPQNSNQPQHF.

This clone is a singleton in its sample. This chain links TRBV13 with TRBJ2-1; D is unresolved. This CDR3 contains 13 residues. Trimming removed 8 bases from V and 4 bases from J, with 12 bases in between. Germline CDR1 is PRHDT and CDR2 is FYEKMQ (reference sequence). The CDR3 DNA is TGTGCCAGCGCCTATGAGAGGTACAATGAGCAGTTCTTC. Amino acid sequence: CASAYERYNEQFF.

The rearrangement links TRBV4-2 to TRBJ2-1; TRBD2 agrees at 7 bases. The trim removed 2 bases at V and 1 base at J, leaving 8 bases unmatched. Germline assignment: CDR1 LGHNA and CDR2 YNFKEQ. The CDR3 extends over 17 amino acids. CDR3 protein: CASSQPEAGESYNEQFF. CDR3 bases: TGTGCCAGCAGCCAACCAGAGGCGGGAGAGTCCTACAATGAGCAGTTCTTC.

V is TRBV2 and J is TRBJ1-1, with D unresolved. This CDR3 spans 13 amino acids. The V gene lost 6 bases and the J gene lost 1 base, with 9 bases spanning the gap. In germline, CDR1 is SNHLY, CDR2 FYNNEI. The DNA of the CDR3 is TGTGCCAGCAGCCTGGAGCAGAACACTGAAGCTTTCTTT. Protein sequence: CASSLEQNTEAFF.

The CDR3 sequence: CASSLVGGQGYNEQFF. In DNA, the CDR3 is TGTGCCAGCAGCTTAGTAGGAGGACAGGGATACAATGAGCAGTTCTTC. The chain links TRBV7-3 to TRBJ2-1, with 8 bases fitting TRBD1. Germline loops: CDR1 SGHTA, CDR2 FQGTGA. CDR3 size: 16 residues. Germline trimming cut 2 bases from V and 4 bases from J; bases unmatched to any gene: 7.

This sequence joins TRBV5-8 and TRBJ1-2; unclear D gene. CDR3 length: 13 residues. V shed 2 bases and J shed 2 bases, with 7 bases lying between them. Germline V gives CDR1 SGHTS, CDR2 YDEGEE. The CDR3 region is CASSLNQNYGYTF. For the CDR3, the DNA is TGTGCCAGCAGCTTAAACCAGAACTATGGCTACACCTTC. The entire variable domain, with the rest obtained from reference TRBV5-8 and TRBJ1-2, is as follows: EAGVTQSPTHLIKTRGQQATLRCSPISGHTSVYWYQQALGLGLQFLLWYDEGEERNRGNFPPRFSGRQFPNYSSELNVNALELEDSALYLCASSLNQNYGYTFGSGTRLTVV.

Only one count was recorded for this clone. J is TRBJ2-5 and V is TRBV7-2; a possible D gene is TRBD1 (6 bases). The V gene lost 7 bases and the J gene lost 5 bases, with 11 bases spanning the gap. Per germline, CDR1 SGHTA and CDR2 FQGNSA. The CDR3 runs to 12 residues. The CDR3 reads CASIGGGETQYF. For the CDR3, the DNA is TGTGCCAGCATAGGGGGTGGGGAGACCCAGTACTTC.

The rearrangement links TRBV7-2 to TRBJ1-6; D is perhaps TRBD1 (6 bases). CDR3 length: 14 amino acids. Germline V CDR1 and CDR2: SGHTA, FQGNSA. Trimming removed 6 bases from V and 5 bases from J, with 11 bases in between. The CDR3 loop is CASSRGADNSPLHF. CDR3 DNA sequence: TGTGCCAGCAGTCGGGGGGCTGATAATTCACCCCTCCACTTT.

The genes are TRBV24-1 and TRBJ2-2; 9 positions agree with TRBD1. Looked up from germline, CDR1 is KGHDR and CDR2 is SFDVKD. The CDR3 runs to 16 residues. Germline trimming cut 4 bases from V and 6 bases from J; bases unmatched to any gene: 8. The CDR3 DNA is TGTGCCACCAGTGAGTATGACAGGGGGAGCTCCGGGGAGCTGTTTTTT. Its translation: CATSEYDRGSSGELFF.

The chain joins TRBV9 to TRBJ2-1; 7 nucleotides align to TRBD1. CDR1 and CDR2 from the germline V gene are SGDLS and YYNGEE. The V and J ends lost 0 bases and 4 bases, in that order; junction bases with no gene match: 7. The length of the CDR3 is 16 residues. CDR3 coding DNA: TGTGCCAGCAGCGTAGGAGGCGGACAGGAATACAATGAGCAGTTCTTC. This encodes CASSVGGGQEYNEQFF.